The 2 T cell receptor beta chains given below trace back to one sample, sequenced in a study of CD8+CD57+ T cells in acquired aplastic anemia. The use of genomic DNA as template underpinned the TCR beta VDJ and CDR3 profiling. TCRdb called the reads again in MiXCR, with one record for every CDR3 protein. The sample yields fewer than 150,000 distinct CDR3 sequences, over 45% seen once. The material sequenced was sorted CD4+, CD8+, or CD8+CD57+ T cells (not recorded which) from PBMCs. The receptor source for this set is a human donor in good health, serving as a control.

This clonotype was counted many times. This sequence joins TRBV5-1 and TRBJ2-7; possibly TRBD1 for D (6 bases). Germline values: CDR1 SGHRS, CDR2 YFSETQ. The CDR3 spans 15 residues. Trimming removed 0 bases at V and 3 bases at J, with 13 bases between. The CDR3 nucleotides read TGCGCCAGCAGCTTGGATCCTGGACAGATCTACGAGCAGTACTTC. This translates into CASSLDPGQIYEQYF.

The chain combines TRBV11-1 with TRBJ1-1, with 8 nucleotides matching TRBD1. The junction had 15 bases not matched to a gene; V was cut back by 5 bases and J by 1 base. CDR1 is SGHAT, CDR2 FQDESV, per germline (reference sequence). There are 18 residues in the CDR3. CDR3 residues: CASSPPPGRTGPNTEAFF. The DNA for the CDR3 is TGTGCCAGCAGCCCCCCCCCGGGTCGGACAGGGCCGAACACTGAAGCTTTCTTT.